This T cell receptor (beta chain) was found in a study of shared clonotypes between healthy human individuals. V was clipped by 5 bases and J by 2 bases; unmatched bases: 12. The germline gives CDR1 SGHAT, CDR2 FQNNGV. The CDR3 is 16 residues long. Profiling relied on immunoSEQ multiplex PCR, and the TCRdb table lists in-frame clones only, not all of them. In the table there are millions of clones, approximately 92% of which are singletons. This receptor was obtained from a man aged 18-30 years in good health. This chain uses TRBV11-2 with TRBJ2-7; 7 nucleotides align to TRBD1. Material: naive CD4+ T cells sorted from blood. Subset described: CD45RA+ positively selected. CDR3 bases: TGTGCCAGCAGCCCGCCGGCAGGGGGACCCGCCTACGAGCAGTACTTC. It is translated as CASSPPAGGPAYEQYF. Full variable domain (outside the CDR3, taken from reference TRBV11-2 and TRBJ2-7): EAGVAQSPRYKIIEKRQSVAFWCNPISGHATLYWYQQILGQGPKLLIQFQNNGVVDDSQLPKDRFSAERLKGVDSTLKIQPAKLEDSAVYLCASSPPAGGPAYEQYFGPGTRLTVT.